Following are 9 T cell receptor beta chains from one sample sequenced in a study of human T cells and chemical hapten exposure. From the RACE reads, TCRdb called clonotypes with MiXCR, one entry per CDR3 protein. The sample contains over 35,000 distinct CDR3 sequences, approximately 12% of which appear only once. Time point noted: patch test 3, about 24 weeks after DPC sensitization. Sample treatment: therapeutic diphenylcyclopropenone sensitization with weekly scalp DPC. Total RNA came from unfractionated whole blood. This material consisted of whole blood, taken in connection with sensitization to the hapten diphenylcyclopropenone (DPC). The receptors come from a woman between 40 and 50 years old with alopecia areata. Some clones in this sample may be carry-over from other donors' samples.

This clonotype was observed many times. This chain joins TRBV27 and TRBJ2-7, with D maybe TRBD2 (7 bases). This CDR3 has 13 amino acids. Germline CDR1 and CDR2: MNHEY and SMNVEV (reference sequence). V shed 6 bases and J shed 3 bases, with 12 bases lying between them. This CDR3 reads CASSPGGLYEQYF. In nucleotides, the CDR3 is TGTGCCAGCAGCCCGGGGGGCCTCTACGAGCAGTACTTC.

This clonotype showed up many times. The chain recombines TRBV5-1 with TRBJ2-4, with TRBD1 identical over 7 bases. CDR1 and CDR2 (germline): SGHRS, YFSETQ. CDR3 length: 14 amino acids. V dropped 1 base and J dropped 5; count of bases not matched to a gene: 3. CDR3 in amino acids: CASSLLGQQNIQYF. The CDR3 DNA reads TGCGCCAGCAGCTTGCTGGGACAGCAAAACATTCAGTACTTC.

The CDR3 here is CASSLSTGPMYDAFF. DNA for the CDR3: TGTGCCAGCAGCTTGTCGACAGGCCCCATGTACGACGCTTTCTTT. The chain employs TRBV7-2 and TRBJ1-1, with a tentative D call TRBD1 (6 bases). V was cut by 3 bases and J by 11 bases, with 22 bases left in between. Germline CDR1 reads SGHTA; CDR2 reads FQGNSA. This CDR3 spans 15 amino acids.

The rearrangement uses TRBV29-1 and TRBJ2-5; D might be TRBD2 (5 bases). This CDR3 is built from 14 residues. V lost 4 bases and J 3 bases, leaving 15 bases between the germline ends. CDR1 and CDR2 from the germline V gene are SQVTM and ANQGSEA. CDR3 region: CSVGGPQKKETQYF. The DNA of the CDR3 is TGCAGCGTTGGCGGGCCCCAGAAAAAAGAGACCCAGTACTTC. The full variable domain, rest sourced from reference TRBV29-1 and TRBJ2-5, is SAVISQKPSRDICQRGTSLTIQCQVDSQVTMMFWYRQQPGQSLTLIATANQGSEATYESGFVIDKFPISRPNLTFSTLTVSNMSPEDSSIYLCSVGGPQKKETQYFGPGTRLLVL.

This clonotype occurred many times. This chain uses TRBV12-3 or TRBV12-4 with TRBJ2-5; D is undetermined. CDR3 length: 13 amino acids. The ends were cut back, 3 bases at V and 3 bases at J, with 8 bases in the middle. The DNA for the CDR3 is TGTGCCAGCAGTTTGTGGGCAGAAGAGACCCAGTACTTC. This codes for CASSLWAEETQYF.

This clonotype was seen a few times. V usage is TRBV28 and J usage is TRBJ2-7; 7 nucleotides align to TRBD2. This CDR3 has 14 amino acids. V shed 7 bases, J shed 3 bases, and the junction held 9 bases outside the gene matches. The germline V gene encodes CDR1 MDHEN and CDR2 SYDVKM. CDR3 DNA sequence: TGTGCCAGCATAATGGGGGGGACGATCTACGAGCAGTACTTC. Protein: CASIMGGTIYEQYF.

This clonotype was counted only a few times. The DNA of the CDR3 is TGTGCCAGCAGTTCCGTAAGGACTGAAGCTTTCTTT. Protein sequence: CASSSVRTEAFF. The V call is TRBV27, the J call TRBJ1-1, with D unclear. Germline V lookup: CDR1 MNHEY, CDR2 SMNVEV (reference sequence). The ends were cut back, 4 bases at V and 5 bases at J, with 8 bases in the middle. The CDR3 is made up of 12 amino acids.

This clonotype was seen repeatedly, ten times or more. The chain combines TRBV7-9 with TRBJ2-7; D remains ambiguous. V lost 0 bases to trimming and J lost 2 bases, with 2 bases between them. The CDR3 extends over 12 amino acids. The V gene's germline CDR1 is SEHNR and CDR2 FQNEAQ (reference sequence). The CDR3 coding sequence is TGTGCCAGCAGCTTAGCGCCCTACGAGCAGTACTTC. It codes for CASSLAPYEQYF.

This clonotype was seen repeatedly, ten times or more. The chain recombines TRBV28 with TRBJ1-5; a possible D gene is TRBD1 (6 bases). Trimming took off 6 bases at V and 3 bases at J, with 12 bases between the two ends. Germline assignment: CDR1 MDHEN and CDR2 SYDVKM. The CDR3 has 14 amino acids. The CDR3 spells CASSIRGINQPQHF. For the CDR3, the DNA is TGTGCCAGCAGCATAAGGGGGATCAATCAGCCCCAGCATTTT.